Presented here are 26 T cell receptor beta chains from one specimen sequenced in a study of cytomegalovirus exposure and HLA in healthy donors (TCRdb year 2017). Preparation of the library involved the immunoSEQ multiplex PCR assay. A mixture of 60 forward primers for TCR Vbeta segments and 13 reverse primers for TCR Jbeta segments was used in the multiplex PCR. Held by TCRdb, this immuneACCESS table contains in-frame sequences only and omits some clones. Under half of the omission traces to an unresolved V gene where checked; the cause of the rest is unknown. The sample has about 160,000 clones on record, 65% to 85% of them singletons. The top ten hold around 6.5% of the sample. Sequencing used PBMCs. These receptors were taken from a male donor in good health and CMV-seropositive.

The rearrangement joins TRBV28 to TRBJ1-2; 9 positions match TRBD1. Germline V gene data show CDR1 as MDHEN and CDR2 as SYDVKM. After removal of 2 bases from V and 4 bases from J, the junction contained 11 bases not matched to a gene. CDR3 length: 17 amino acids. The CDR3: CASSLTTGGPGSYGYTF. The CDR3 nucleotides read TGTGCCAGCAGTTTAACGACAGGGGGGCCTGGAAGCTATGGCTACACCTTC.

J is TRBJ2-7 and V is TRBV19; 7 positions agree with TRBD2. J lost 3 bases, V lost 5 bases, and 10 bases had no gene match. There are 15 residues in the CDR3. Germline assignment: CDR1 LNHDA and CDR2 SQIVND (reference sequence). CDR3 region: CASSLAGTTSYEQYF. CDR3 DNA sequence: TGTGCCAGTAGTTTGGCCGGGACTACAAGCTACGAGCAGTACTTC.

The V call is TRBV7-2, the J call TRBJ2-2; a possible D gene is TRBD2 (6 bases). Trimming took 2 bases from V and 7 from J, leaving 8 bases between them. The V gene's germline CDR1 is SGHTA and CDR2 FQGNSA. This CDR3 has 13 residues. The CDR3 region is CASSLQEGGELFF. DNA for the CDR3: TGTGCCAGCAGCTTACAGGAGGGCGGGGAGCTGTTTTTT. The full variable domain, completed using reference TRBV7-2 and TRBJ2-2, is GAGVSQSPSNKVTEKGKDVELRCDPISGHTALYWYRQSLGQGLEFLIYFQGNSAPDKSGLPSDRFSAERTGGSVSTLTIQRTQQEDSAVYLCASSLQEGGELFFGEGSRLTVL.

The rearrangement joins TRBV7-9 to TRBJ2-7, with no clear D. The ends were cut back, 3 bases at V and 3 bases at J, with 6 bases in the middle. The CDR3 length is 12 residues. Germline CDR1 reads SEHNR; CDR2 reads FQNEAQ (reference sequence). DNA for the CDR3: TGTGCCAGCAGCTTTCCGTACTACGAGCAGTACTTC. Translated, it gives CASSFPYYEQYF.

The V call is TRBV21-1, the J call TRBJ1-3; the D call of TRBD1 is as the table states it, not checked on the DNA. TRBV21-1 is a pseudogene locus. The CDR3 runs to 17 residues. CDR3 region: CASSGYRAMDSGNTIYF. The CDR3 nucleotides read TGTGCCAGCAGCGGGTACAGGGCCATGGACTCTGGAAACACCATATATTTT.

The chain joins TRBV7-6 to TRBJ2-3; the match to TRBD2 covers 7 bases. Germline-derived CDR1 and CDR2 are SGHVS and FNYEAQ. The length of the CDR3 is 14 residues. After removal of 6 bases from V and 1 base from J, the junction contained 4 bases not matched to a gene. The CDR3, as DNA: TGTGCCAGCAGTCTAACTAGCGGCACAGATACGCAGTATTTT. Amino acids: CASSLTSGTDTQYF. The variable domain in full, completed from reference TRBV7-6 and TRBJ2-3, reads GAGVSQSPRYKVTKRGQDVALRCDPISGHVSLYWYRQALGQGPEFLTYFNYEAQQDKSGLPNDRFSAERPEGSISTLTIQRTEQRDSAMYRCASSLTSGTDTQYFGPGTRLTVL.

The table lists this clone with a count of one. V is TRBV27 and J is TRBJ2-3; 8 bases fit TRBD2. The CDR3 spans 13 residues. V gave up 7 bases and J gave up 6 bases; unmatched junction bases: 6. In germline, CDR1 is MNHEY, CDR2 SMNVEV (reference sequence). The CDR3 spells CASKPAGEDTQYF. As DNA, the CDR3 is TGTGCCAGCAAACCAGCGGGAGAGGATACGCAGTATTTT.

This chain connects TRBV7-2 to TRBJ2-7; 8 nucleotides agree with TRBD2. V was clipped by 5 bases and J by 0 bases; unmatched bases: 3. This CDR3 spans 14 amino acids. Looked up from germline, CDR1 is SGHTA and CDR2 is FQGNSA. The CDR3 spells CASSELAVSYEQYF. The CDR3 nucleotides read TGTGCCAGCAGCGAACTAGCGGTCTCCTACGAGCAGTACTTC.

The CDR3 DNA is TGCGCCAGCAGACCGTGGGTAGACAGCCCTCCAAGGTTCTTC. It encodes CASRPWVDSPPRFF. The chain joins TRBV4-3 to TRBJ2-1, with D tentatively TRBD1 (5 bases). Trimming stripped 6 bases from V and 15 bases from J, with 24 bases between. The germline CDR1 and CDR2 sequences are LGHNA and YSLEER. CDR3 length equals 14 residues.

The rearrangement uses TRBV5-5 and TRBJ1-5; 8 bases match TRBD1. The J segment lost 3 bases and the V segment lost 4 bases, leaving 3 bases of the junction unmatched. The CDR3 is made up of 14 amino acids. Germline V CDR1 and CDR2: SGHKS, YYEKEE (reference sequence). The CDR3 DNA reads TGTGCCAGCAGCCCGGGACAGGCCAATCAGCCCCAGCATTTT. Amino acids: CASSPGQANQPQHF.

Of note for this clone: Additional DNA sequences in this sample encode the identical CDR3. J is TRBJ2-7 and V is TRBV28, with 10 positions matching TRBD2. CDR3 length: 15 residues. V dropped 2 bases and J dropped 0; count of bases not matched to a gene: 1. CDR1 and CDR2 (germline): MDHEN, SYDVKM. The CDR3 region has the DNA TGTGCCAGCAGTTTAAGGACTAGCGGCTCCTACGAGCAGTACTTC. Translating it yields CASSLRTSGSYEQYF.

This clone was recorded only once. The genes are TRBV28 and TRBJ2-4; tentatively, D is TRBD1 (5 bases). Trimming pared 3 bases from V and 3 bases from J, leaving 9 bases between. The germline V gene has CDR1 MDHEN and CDR2 SYDVKM. There are 14 residues in the CDR3. The CDR3 sequence is CASSLGLRKNIQYF. The CDR3 region has the DNA TGTGCCAGCAGTTTGGGGCTACGCAAAAACATTCAGTACTTC.

The V call is TRBV5-1, the J call TRBJ2-2, with TRBD2 as a possible D gene (5 bases). The V gene's germline CDR1 is SGHRS and CDR2 YFSETQ. This CDR3 comprises 16 residues. Deletions cut 3 bases from V and 7 bases from J, with 19 bases between. CDR3 sequence (DNA): TGCGCCAGCAGCTCGTGGCCTAAGGGAGCCGGCGGGGAGCTGTTTTTT. Protein: CASSSWPKGAGGELFF.

The rearrangement uses TRBV5-1 and TRBJ2-3, with 12 bases matching TRBD2. CDR3 length: 15 amino acids. V gave up 6 bases and J gave up 4 bases; unmatched junction bases: 6. Germline CDR1 SGHRS, CDR2 YFSETQ. CDR3 DNA: TGCGCCAGCAATCTACTAGCGGGAGGATCAGATACGCAGTATTTT. Amino acids: CASNLLAGGSDTQYF.

A single count supports this clone. V is TRBV7-8 and J is TRBJ1-4, with a weak D call TRBD1 (6 bases). V lost 5 bases and J 7 bases, leaving 14 bases between the germline ends. There are 14 residues in the CDR3. Germline values: CDR1 SGHVS, CDR2 FQNEAQ. The DNA for the CDR3 is TGTGCCAGCAGCCAAGGGGGGGAGGGTGAAAAACTGTTTTTT. Translating it yields CASSQGGEGEKLFF.

As to this clone: Sequence at one end of the junction differs from germline and may be a read error. The V gene is TRBV2, the J gene TRBJ1-5; no reliable D call. CDR1 SNHLY and CDR2 FYNNEI come from the germline V gene. The CDR3 is 13 residues long. CDR3 sequence reads: CASREDSLQPQHF. The DNA of the CDR3 is TGTGCCAGCAGGGAAGATTCACTTCAGCCCCAGCATTTT.

CDR3 loop: CASSFGGYYGYTF. Written as DNA, the CDR3 is TGTGCCAGCAGTTTCGGCGGATACTATGGCTACACCTTC. The rearrangement uses TRBV27 and TRBJ1-2; no clear D. V was trimmed by 3 bases and J by 3 bases, leaving 8 bases between them. CDR3 size: 13 residues. The germline gives CDR1 MNHEY, CDR2 SMNVEV (reference sequence).

This sequence joins TRBV6-4 and TRBJ2-5, with TRBD2 matching over 9 bases. The assigned J gene may be wrong: the sequence end matches TRBJ2-7 better. Per germline, CDR1 MRHNA and CDR2 SNTAGT. The CDR3 is 17 residues long. The CDR3 loop reads CASSDSPRREGTYEQYF. DNA of the CDR3: TGTGCCAGCAGTGACTCGCCCCGGCGGGAGGGGACCTACGAGCAGTACTTC.

The rearrangement uses TRBV28 and TRBJ1-1; D uncertain. Per germline, CDR1 MDHEN and CDR2 SYDVKM. The CDR3 has 15 residues. The germline V and J ends were trimmed by 2 bases and 0 bases, with 10 bases remaining between them. CDR3 sequence: CASSLPGRMNTEAFF. For the CDR3, the DNA is TGTGCCAGCAGTTTACCTGGCAGGATGAACACTGAAGCTTTCTTT.

This chain links TRBV11-2 with TRBJ2-5; D gene unclear. This CDR3 has 14 amino acids. The V and J ends lost 0 bases and 5 bases respectively, with 10 bases between them. Germline V gene sequence: CDR1 SGHAT, CDR2 FQNNGV. This CDR3 is CASSLDLAAETQYF. The CDR3 nucleotides are TGTGCCAGCAGCTTAGACCTGGCGGCGGAGACCCAGTACTTC. Based on the CDR3 plus reference TRBV11-2 and TRBJ2-5, the full variable domain is EAGVAQSPRYKIIEKRQSVAFWCNPISGHATLYWYQQILGQGPKLLIQFQNNGVVDDSQLPKDRFSAERLKGVDSTLKIQPAKLEDSAVYLCASSLDLAAETQYFGPGTRLLVL.

The rearrangement uses TRBV7-7 and TRBJ2-1; D is possibly TRBD1 (6 bases). Trimming took 11 bases from V and 5 from J, leaving 16 bases between them. The CDR3 has 13 residues. The germline CDR1 and CDR2 sequences are SSHAT and FNYEAQ (reference sequence). The CDR3 region is CALKGGAHNEQFF. The CDR3 region has the DNA TGTGCCCTCAAAGGGGGAGCCCACAATGAGCAGTTCTTC.

The V call is TRBV7-6, the J call TRBJ2-7; maybe TRBD1 (6 bases). The V end lost 5 bases, the J end lost 3 bases, and 8 bases lay between the germline ends. Per the germline V gene, CDR1 is SGHVS and CDR2 is FNYEAQ. The CDR3 has 12 amino acids. The CDR3 sequence is CASSQGSYEQYF. As DNA, the CDR3 is TGTGCCAGCAGCCAGGGGAGCTACGAGCAGTACTTC. The full variable domain, completed using reference TRBV7-6 and TRBJ2-7, is GAGVSQSPRYKVTKRGQDVALRCDPISGHVSLYWYRQALGQGPEFLTYFNYEAQQDKSGLPNDRFSAERPEGSISTLTIQRTEQRDSAMYRCASSQGSYEQYFGPGTRLTVT.

V usage is TRBV30 and J usage is TRBJ2-2; a weak D match, TRBD1 (5 bases). V lost 3 bases and J lost 5, with 13 bases in between. This CDR3 has 14 residues. Germline V CDR1 and CDR2: GTSNPN, SVGIG (reference sequence). The CDR3 here is CAWRLGARTGELFF. The CDR3 DNA is TGTGCCTGGAGGTTAGGGGCCAGGACCGGGGAGCTGTTTTTT.

The rearrangement links TRBV28 to TRBJ2-3, with a tentative D call TRBD2 (5 bases). Deletions cut 9 bases from V and 3 bases from J, with 16 bases between. The CDR3 covers 14 residues. The germline gives CDR1 MDHEN, CDR2 SYDVKM. CDR3 nucleotide sequence: TGTGCCAGTCTCTCCGGCTGGGAGACAGATACGCAGTATTTT. It encodes CASLSGWETDTQYF.

The chain recombines TRBV29-1 with TRBJ2-7, with 12 bases identical to TRBD1. V lost 1 base, J lost 4 bases, and 8 bases stayed unmatched. The germline V gene has CDR1 SQVTM and CDR2 ANQGSEA. The CDR3 totals 16 residues. CDR3: CSVEGRGQGALYEQYF. The CDR3 DNA is TGCAGCGTTGAAGGTCGGGGACAGGGGGCGTTGTACGAGCAGTACTTC.

The rearrangement uses TRBV6-1 and TRBJ2-7; 7 bases line up with TRBD2. CDR1 is MNHNS and CDR2 is SASEGT in the germline V gene. V shed 3 bases, J shed 0 bases, and the junction held 8 bases outside the gene matches. The CDR3 sequence is 16 residues long. The CDR3 protein is CASSDRLASPSYEQYF. The DNA of the CDR3 is TGTGCCAGCAGTGACAGACTAGCTTCCCCCTCCTACGAGCAGTACTTC.